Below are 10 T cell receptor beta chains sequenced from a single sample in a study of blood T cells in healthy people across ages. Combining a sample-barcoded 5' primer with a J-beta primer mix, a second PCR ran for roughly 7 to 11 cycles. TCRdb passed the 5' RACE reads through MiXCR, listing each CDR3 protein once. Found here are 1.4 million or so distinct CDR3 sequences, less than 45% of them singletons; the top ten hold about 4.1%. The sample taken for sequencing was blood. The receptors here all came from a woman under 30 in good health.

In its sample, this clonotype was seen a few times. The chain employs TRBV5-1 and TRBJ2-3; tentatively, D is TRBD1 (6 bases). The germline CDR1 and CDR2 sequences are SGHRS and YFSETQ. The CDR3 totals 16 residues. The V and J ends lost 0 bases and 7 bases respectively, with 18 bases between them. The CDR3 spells CASSLGQAYGSHTQYF. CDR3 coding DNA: TGCGCCAGCAGCTTGGGACAGGCCTATGGATCCCATACGCAGTATTTT.

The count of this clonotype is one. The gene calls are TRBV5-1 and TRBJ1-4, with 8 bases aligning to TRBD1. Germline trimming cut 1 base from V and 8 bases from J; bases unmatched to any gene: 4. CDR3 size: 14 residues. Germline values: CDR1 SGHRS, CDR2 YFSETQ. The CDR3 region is CASSLQGAKEKLFF. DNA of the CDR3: TGCGCCAGCAGCTTGCAGGGGGCAAAGGAAAAACTGTTTTTT.

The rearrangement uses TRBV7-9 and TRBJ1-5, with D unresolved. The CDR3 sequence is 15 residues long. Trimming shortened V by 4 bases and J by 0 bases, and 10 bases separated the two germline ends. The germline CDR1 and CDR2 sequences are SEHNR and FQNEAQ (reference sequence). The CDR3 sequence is CASSSDGYSNQPQHF. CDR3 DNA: TGTGCCAGCAGCTCGGACGGTTATAGCAATCAGCCCCAGCATTTT.

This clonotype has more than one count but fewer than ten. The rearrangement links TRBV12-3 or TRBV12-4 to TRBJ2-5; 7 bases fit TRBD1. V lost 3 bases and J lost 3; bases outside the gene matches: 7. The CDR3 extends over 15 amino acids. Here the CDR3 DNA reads TGTGCCAGCAGTTTTTGGGCAGGGGGAGAAGAGACCCAGTACTTC. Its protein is CASSFWAGGEETQYF.

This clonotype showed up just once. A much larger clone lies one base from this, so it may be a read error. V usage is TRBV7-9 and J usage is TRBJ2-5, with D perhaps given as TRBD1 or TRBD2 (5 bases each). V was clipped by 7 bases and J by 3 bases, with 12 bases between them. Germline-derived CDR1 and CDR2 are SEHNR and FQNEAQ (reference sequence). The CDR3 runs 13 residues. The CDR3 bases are TGTGCCAGCACCAGGGACGGAAAAGAGACCCAGTACTTC. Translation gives CASTRDGKETQYF.

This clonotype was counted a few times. The CDR3 reads CASSSLGGRSYEQYF. DNA for the CDR3: TGTGCCAGCAGTTCTCTCGGAGGGCGCTCCTACGAGCAGTACTTC. The J gene is TRBJ2-7, the V gene TRBV27; maybe TRBD2 (6 bases). Germline assignment: CDR1 MNHEY and CDR2 SMNVEV (reference sequence). The CDR3 has 15 amino acids. Deletions cut 4 bases from V and 0 bases from J, with 13 bases between.

This CDR3 is CASSFYGQNEKLFF. The CDR3 DNA reads TGTGCCAGCAGCTTTTACGGACAGAATGAAAAACTGTTTTTT. The chain employs TRBV7-2 and TRBJ1-4; the D gene is possibly TRBD1 (6 bases). This CDR3 is built from 14 residues. Germline assignment: CDR1 SGHTA and CDR2 FQGNSA. With 3 bases removed from V and 5 bases from J, the gap between germline ends came to 10 bases.

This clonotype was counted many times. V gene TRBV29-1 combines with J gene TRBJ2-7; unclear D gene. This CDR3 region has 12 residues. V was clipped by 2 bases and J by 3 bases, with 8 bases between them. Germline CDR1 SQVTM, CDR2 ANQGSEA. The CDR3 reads CSVESEIYEQYF. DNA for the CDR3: TGCAGCGTTGAATCAGAGATCTACGAGCAGTACTTC.

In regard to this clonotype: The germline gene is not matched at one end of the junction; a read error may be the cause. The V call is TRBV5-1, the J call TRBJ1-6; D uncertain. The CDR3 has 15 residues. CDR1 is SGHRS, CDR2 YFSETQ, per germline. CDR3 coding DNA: TGCGCCAGCAGCTTGGGGGGTGACTATAGTTCACCCCTCCACTTT. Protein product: CASSLGGDYSSPLHF. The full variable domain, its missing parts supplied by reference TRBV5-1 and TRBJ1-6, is KAGVTQTPRYLIKTRGQQVTLSCSPISGHRSVSWYQQTPGQGLQFLFEYFSETQRNKGNFPGRFSGRQFSNSRSEMNVSTLELGDSALYLCASSLGGDYSSPLHFGNGTRLTVT.

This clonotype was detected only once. DNA of the CDR3: TGTGCCAGCAGCGTAAGACAGGGGGGGTCCTACGAGCAGTACTTC. Translated: CASSVRQGGSYEQYF. This chain links TRBV7-2 with TRBJ2-7, with 9 bases matching TRBD1. V lost 5 bases, J lost 1 base, and 6 bases stayed unmatched. Germline loops: CDR1 SGHTA, CDR2 FQGNSA. CDR3 length equals 15 residues.